The T cell receptor beta chain described here comes from a study of cytomegalovirus exposure and HLA in healthy donors. Germline V gives CDR1 KGHSH, CDR2 LQKENI. This CDR3 has 19 amino acids. J was trimmed by 0 bases and V by 6 bases; bases with no gene match: 11. The PCR made use of 60 Vbeta and 13 Jbeta primers. Authors' analysis steps: Unique TCR beta chains totaled 80 million to 100 million in a later count, with roughly 12 million of them shared. The protocol was immunoSEQ multiplex PCR, while the TCRdb copy is restricted to in-frame clones and leaves out a portion. V and J calls and clone size are copied from that table; D and trimming were computed from the DNA. Of 100,000 to 150,000 clones in the sample, over 70% were seen once. This clone turned up a few times.

Sequencing was performed on PBMCs. The clonotype was recovered from a woman in her 50s in good health and CMV-seropositive. The chain links TRBV18 to TRBJ2-4, with 13 bases that match TRBD2. This CDR3 reads CASSPLLAGGAQAKNIQYF. Here the CDR3 DNA reads TGTGCCAGCTCCCCTCTACTAGCGGGAGGGGCACAAGCCAAAAACATTCAGTACTTC. Looking up the rest from reference TRBV18 and TRBJ2-4 gives the full variable domain: NAGVMQNPRHLVRRRGQEARLRCSPMKGHSHVYWYRQLPEEGLKFMVYLQKENIIDESGMPKERFSAEFPKEGPSILRIQQVVRGDSAAYFCASSPLLAGGAQAKNIQYFGAGTRLSVL.